This paragraph reports one T cell receptor beta chain. The antigen remains unidentified. The sample is drawn from a study of long-term antiretroviral therapy in people with HIV. Findings and caveats of the study: No data on ART adherence, viral resistance or therapy changes. Dominating the repertoire at all time points were the clones that expanded before ART. An increase in diversity followed ART, yet levels stayed below transplant donor controls.

The CDR3 is 15 residues long. The germline CDR1 and CDR2 sequences are LNHDA and SQIVND (reference sequence). V shed 7 bases and J 8 bases; nucleotides not matched to a gene: 15. The run of the v3.0 immunoSEQ assay was at survey level. The method was immunoSEQ multiplex PCR; TCRdb's version includes in-frame clones alone and lacks a portion of them. This sample has around 22,000 clones, with 70% to 85% found just once. The starting material was unsorted PBMCs, obtained 0.1 years before starting antiretroviral therapy. The sequence derives from a man younger than 30 with HIV. The V gene is TRBV19, the J gene TRBJ1-2; 8 bases agree with TRBD1. CDR3 amino acids: CASIPVGQGGNGYTF. The DNA for the CDR3 is TGTGCCAGTATCCCCGTCGGACAGGGTGGGAACGGCTACACCTTC.